This is a list of T cell receptor beta chains from one sample in a study of control samples from healthy donors and cancer patients. Using immunoSEQ multiplex PCR, the repertoire was profiled, and TCRdb retains in-frame clones only, with some absent. The sample yields 100,000 to 150,000 clones, more than 75% seen once. The specimen was blood. These receptors originate from a man aged 35 to 55 in good health. Both conserved end residues are part of each CDR3. D genes are given only for firm matches. The size entry is marked missing in some rows and otherwise reads once, few, many or a size class.

J,D,size,V,CDR3,DNA
TRBJ1-1,TRBD1,.,TRBV6-2/TRBV6-3,CASSQARGTGSAEAFF,TGTGCCAGCAGCCAGGCCAGGGGGACAGGGTCTGCTGAAGCTTTCTTT
TRBJ1-3,.,.,TRBV21-1,CASSKNQTRTESGNTIYF,TGTGCCAGCAGCAAAAACCAAACACGGACGGAATCTGGAAACACCATATATTTT
TRBJ2-2,.,.,TRBV4-2,CASSPLANTGELFF,TGTGCCAGCAGCCCCCTGGCGAACACCGGGGAGCTGTTTTTT
TRBJ2-1,TRBD2,.,TRBV30,CAWSRLAGGSYNEQFF,TGTGCCTGGTCCCGACTAGCGGGGGGCTCATACAATGAGCAGTTCTTC
TRBJ1-5,.,.,TRBV15,CATSKGGGIQPQHF,TGTGCCACCAGCAAGGGGGGGGGAATCCAGCCCCAGCATTTT
TRBJ2-5,.,few,TRBV7-2,CASSLAAGAVTQYF,TGTGCCAGCAGCTTAGCGGCTGGCGCGGTGACCCAGTACTTC
TRBJ2-7,.,.,TRBV19,CASRSSPSGHYEQYF,TGTGCCAGTAGAAGTTCCCCCTCGGGACACTACGAGCAGTACTTC
TRBJ1-1,.,.,TRBV29-1,CSVQPVTEAFF,TGCAGCGTCCAGCCTGTGACTGAAGCTTTCTTT
TRBJ2-2,.,.,TRBV5-1,CASSWARDTGELFF,TGCGCCAGCAGCTGGGCCAGGGACACCGGGGAGCTGTTTTTT
TRBJ2-3,TRBD2,.,TRBV6-2/TRBV6-3,CASSKRLAGGTDTQYF,TGTGCCAGCAGTAAACGACTAGCGGGGGGCACAGATACGCAGTATTTT
TRBJ2-5,.,.,TRBV24-1,CATSDFWREGGRETQYF,TGTGCCACCAGTGATTTTTGGCGTGAGGGGGGGCGGGAGACCCAGTACTTC
TRBJ1-1,.,.,TRBV7-2,CASSRHKNTEAFF,TGTGCCAGCAGCCGACACAAGAACACTGAAGCTTTCTTT
TRBJ1-4,.,.,TRBV30,CAWSVDSSEKLFF,TGTGCCTGGAGTGTAGATAGTTCAGAAAAACTGTTTTTT
TRBJ2-1,TRBD1,.,TRBV7-2,CASSSPVDRGLSNEQFF,TGTGCCAGCAGCTCGCCGGTAGACAGGGGGCTTAGCAATGAGCAGTTCTTC
TRBJ1-1,TRBD1,.,TRBV11-3,CASSLETGGYTEAFF,TGTGCCAGCAGCTTAGAGACAGGGGGGTACACTGAAGCTTTCTTT
TRBJ2-5,TRBD2,.,TRBV4-3,CASSQVASGGEPETQYF,TGCGCCAGCAGCCAAGTGGCTAGCGGGGGGGAACCGGAGACCCAGTACTTC
TRBJ2-5,.,.,TRBV4-3,CASSITAGETQYF,TGCGCCAGCAGCATAACGGCGGGGGAGACCCAGTACTTC
TRBJ2-3,.,.,TRBV6-6,CAAQLRGTDTQYF,TGTGCCGCACAATTAAGGGGCACAGATACGCAGTATTTT
TRBJ1-1,TRBD1,.,TRBV24-1,CATSDLGWTGANTEAFF,TGTGCCACCAGTGATTTGGGGTGGACAGGAGCAAACACTGAAGCTTTCTTT
TRBJ2-5,.,.,TRBV7-3,CASSPSPGPQETQYF,TGTGCCAGCAGCCCATCCCCCGGACCGCAAGAGACCCAGTACTTC
TRBJ1-2,.,.,TRBV6-5,CASLNPTAYYGYTF,TGTGCCAGCCTGAACCCAACAGCGTACTATGGCTACACCTTC
TRBJ1-2,.,.,TRBV3-1/TRBV3-2,CASSQAANYGYTF,TGTGCCAGCAGCCAAGCAGCTAACTATGGCTACACCTTC
TRBJ2-7,TRBD1,.,TRBV5-1,CASSLGLGQRFYEQYF,TGCGCCAGCAGCTTGGGGCTGGGACAGAGATTCTACGAGCAGTACTTC
TRBJ1-2,.,.,TRBV24-1,CATRESGDYGYTF,TGTGCCACCAGAGAGTCAGGGGACTATGGCTACACCTTC
TRBJ2-2,.,.,TRBV7-9,CASSLFQGNTGELFF,TGTGCCAGCAGCTTATTCCAGGGGAACACCGGGGAGCTGTTTTTT
TRBJ1-6,TRBD1,.,TRBV18,CASSRDSHYNSPLHF,TGTGCCAGCTCACGGGACAGCCACTATAATTCACCCCTCCACTTT
TRBJ1-1,.,.,TRBV2,CASSSDRAEAFF,TGTGCCAGCAGTTCTGACCGGGCTGAAGCTTTCTTT
TRBJ1-4,.,once,TRBV19,CASSVNRMGTNEKLFF,TGTGCCAGTAGTGTGAACAGAATGGGCACTAATGAAAAACTGTTTTTT
TRBJ2-7,.,.,TRBV4-3,CASSQDNTAYEQYF,TGCGCCAGCAGCCAAGATAACACAGCCTACGAGCAGTACTTC
TRBJ2-3,TRBD1,.,TRBV25-1,CASSDWTGGADTQYF,TGTGCCAGCAGTGATTGGACAGGGGGGGCAGATACGCAGTATTTT
TRBJ1-3,.,.,TRBV7-6,CASSSLLNREMGNTIYF,TGTGCCAGCAGCTCGTTACTAAACAGGGAGATGGGAAACACCATATATTTT
TRBJ2-3,TRBD2,once,TRBV10-1,CASSEAGVDTQYF,TGCGCCAGCAGTGAGGCGGGAGTTGATACGCAGTATTTT
TRBJ2-7,.,.,TRBV6-5,CASSYGMGYEQYF,TGTGCCAGCAGTTATGGGATGGGCTACGAGCAGTACTTC
TRBJ2-6,TRBD1,.,TRBV6-6,CALGQGHSGANVLTF,TGTGCCCTGGGACAGGGCCACTCTGGGGCCAACGTCCTGACTTTC
TRBJ2-7,TRBD1,.,TRBV18,CASSPDRTGAYEQYF,TGTGCCAGCTCACCAGACAGGACAGGGGCCTACGAGCAGTACTTC
TRBJ2-1,TRBD1,.,TRBV4-1,CASSQDLGQLSYNEQFF,TGCGCCAGCAGCCAAGACCTGGGACAGCTCTCCTACAATGAGCAGTTCTTC
TRBJ1-1,TRBD1,.,TRBV4-3,CASSPTWDSTEAFF,TGCGCCAGCAGCCCCACCTGGGACAGCACTGAAGCTTTCTTT
TRBJ2-5,TRBD2,.,TRBV7-2,CASSRDYQTQYF,TGTGCCAGCAGCCGGGACTACCAGACCCAGTACTTC
TRBJ1-2,.,.,TRBV7-9,CASSSEARDYGYTF,TGTGCCAGCAGCTCCGAGGCGAGGGACTATGGCTACACCTTC
TRBJ2-3,.,.,TRBV24-1,CATSDLGRGGTDTQYF,TGTGCCACCAGTGATTTGGGAAGGGGGGGCACAGATACGCAGTATTTT
TRBJ2-6,.,.,TRBV6-4,CASSAATVGAEGANVLTF,TGTGCCAGCAGCGCCGCTACTGTGGGGGCCGAAGGGGCCAACGTCCTGACTTTC
TRBJ2-5,.,once,TRBV7-9,CASSSGTTKETQYF,TGTGCCAGCAGCTCCGGGACGACCAAGGAGACCCAGTACTTC
TRBJ2-1,TRBD1,once,TRBV30,CAWNRGPGQGFYNEQFF,TGTGCCTGGAACCGCGGTCCGGGACAGGGGTTCTACAATGAGCAGTTCTTC
TRBJ1-2,TRBD1,.,TRBV2,CASNSDRDGYTF,TGTGCCAGCAATTCGGACAGGGACGGCTACACCTTC
TRBJ2-5,TRBD2,once,TRBV5-4,CASSSLLAGGPYETQYF,TGTGCCAGCAGCTCTTTACTAGCGGGGGGGCCTTACGAGACCCAGTACTTC
TRBJ2-5,TRBD2,.,TRBV4-3,CASSRERKGGLQETQYF,TGCGCCAGCAGCCGGGAGAGGAAGGGAGGGCTCCAAGAGACCCAGTACTTC